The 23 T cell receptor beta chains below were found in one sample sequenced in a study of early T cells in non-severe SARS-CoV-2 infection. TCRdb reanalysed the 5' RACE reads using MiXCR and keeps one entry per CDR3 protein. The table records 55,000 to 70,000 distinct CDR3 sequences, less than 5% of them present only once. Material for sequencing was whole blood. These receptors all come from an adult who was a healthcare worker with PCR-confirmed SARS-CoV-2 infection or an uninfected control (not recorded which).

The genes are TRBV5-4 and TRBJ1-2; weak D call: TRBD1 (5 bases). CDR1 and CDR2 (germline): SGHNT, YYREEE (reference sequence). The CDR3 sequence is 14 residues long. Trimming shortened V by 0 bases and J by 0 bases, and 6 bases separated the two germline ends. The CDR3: CASSLGGSNYGYTF. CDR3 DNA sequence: TGTGCCAGCAGCTTGGGGGGCTCTAACTATGGCTACACCTTC.

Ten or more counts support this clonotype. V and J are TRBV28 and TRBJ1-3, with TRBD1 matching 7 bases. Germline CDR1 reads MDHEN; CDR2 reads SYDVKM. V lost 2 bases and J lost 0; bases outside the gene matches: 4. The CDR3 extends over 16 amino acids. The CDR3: CASSLPDRISGNTIYF. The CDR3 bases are TGTGCCAGCAGTTTACCGGACAGGATCTCTGGAAACACCATATATTTT.

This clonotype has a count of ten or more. The CDR3 reads CASSPRLAVVDEQFF. In nucleotides, the CDR3 is TGTGCCAGCAGCCCTCGACTAGCGGTCGTCGATGAGCAGTTCTTC. The chain has TRBV7-8 and TRBJ2-1, with TRBD2 identical over 9 bases. Germline V CDR1 and CDR2: SGHVS, FQNEAQ. V was pared by 5 bases and J by 8 bases, with 10 bases of the junction left unmatched. The CDR3 is made up of 15 amino acids.

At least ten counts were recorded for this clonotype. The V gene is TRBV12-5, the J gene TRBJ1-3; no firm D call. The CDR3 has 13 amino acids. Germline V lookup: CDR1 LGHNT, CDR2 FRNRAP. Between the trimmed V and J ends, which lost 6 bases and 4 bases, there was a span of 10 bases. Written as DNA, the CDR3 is TGTGCTAGTGGGGCGCAGTCCGGAAACACCATATATTTT. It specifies CASGAQSGNTIYF.

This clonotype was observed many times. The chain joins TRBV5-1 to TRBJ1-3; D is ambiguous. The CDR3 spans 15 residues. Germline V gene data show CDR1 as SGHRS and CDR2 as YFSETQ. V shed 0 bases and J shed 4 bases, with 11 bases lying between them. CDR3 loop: CASSLDSSGGNTIYF. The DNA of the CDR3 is TGCGCCAGCAGCTTGGACTCCTCTGGAGGAAACACCATATATTTT.

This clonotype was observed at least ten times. DNA for the CDR3: TGTGCCAGCAGCCCGAGCGGGAGATCCTACGAGCAGTACTTC. As protein: CASSPSGRSYEQYF. V usage is TRBV3-1 and J usage is TRBJ2-7; TRBD2 aligns across 8 bases. V lost 4 bases, J lost 1 base, and 3 bases stayed unmatched. The CDR3 covers 14 residues. From germline, CDR1 is LGHDT and CDR2 YNNKEL (reference sequence).

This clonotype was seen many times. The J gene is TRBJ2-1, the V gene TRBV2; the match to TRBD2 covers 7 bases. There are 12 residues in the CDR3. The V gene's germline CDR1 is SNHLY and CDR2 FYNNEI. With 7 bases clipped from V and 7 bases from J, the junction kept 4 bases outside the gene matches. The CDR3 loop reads CASKWGGNEQFF. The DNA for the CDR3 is TGTGCCAGCAAGTGGGGGGGGAATGAGCAGTTCTTC. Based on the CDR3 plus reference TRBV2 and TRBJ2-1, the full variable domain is EPEVTQTPSHQVTQMGQEVILRCVPISNHLYFYWYRQILGQKVEFLVSFYNNEISEKSEIFDDQFSVERPDGSNFTLKIRSTKLEDSAMYFCASKWGGNEQFFGPGTRLTVL.

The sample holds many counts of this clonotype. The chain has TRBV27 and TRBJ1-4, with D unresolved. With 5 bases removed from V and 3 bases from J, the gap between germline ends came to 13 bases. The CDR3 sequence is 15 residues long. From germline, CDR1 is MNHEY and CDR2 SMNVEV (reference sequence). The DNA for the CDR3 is TGTGCCAGCAGTCGGTACAGCACTCCTAATGAAAAACTGTTTTTT. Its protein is CASSRYSTPNEKLFF.

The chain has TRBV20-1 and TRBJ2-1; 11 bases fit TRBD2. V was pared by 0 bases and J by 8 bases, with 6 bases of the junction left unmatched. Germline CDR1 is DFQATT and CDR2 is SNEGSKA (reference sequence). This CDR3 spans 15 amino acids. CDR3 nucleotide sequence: TGCAGTGCTAGAGATATACTAGCGGGAGCTTATGAGCAGTTCTTC. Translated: CSARDILAGAYEQFF.

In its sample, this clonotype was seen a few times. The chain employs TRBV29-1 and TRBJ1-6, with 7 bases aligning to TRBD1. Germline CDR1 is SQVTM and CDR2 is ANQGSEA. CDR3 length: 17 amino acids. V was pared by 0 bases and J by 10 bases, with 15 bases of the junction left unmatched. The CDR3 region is CSVEDNTGRTGGSPLHF. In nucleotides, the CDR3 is TGCAGCGTTGAAGATAATACGGGAAGGACAGGTGGCTCACCCCTCCACTTT.

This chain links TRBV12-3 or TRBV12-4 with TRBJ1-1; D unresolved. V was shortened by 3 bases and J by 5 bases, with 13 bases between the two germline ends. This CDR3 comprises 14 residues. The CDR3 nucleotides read TGTGCCAGCAGTTTCGGATTAGGGCTTACTGAAGCTTTCTTT. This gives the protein CASSFGLGLTEAFF.

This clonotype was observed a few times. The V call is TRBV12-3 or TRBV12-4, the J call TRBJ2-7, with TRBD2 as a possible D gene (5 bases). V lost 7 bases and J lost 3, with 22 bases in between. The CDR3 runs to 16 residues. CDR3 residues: CASKITLGSGYYEQYF. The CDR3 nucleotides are TGTGCCAGCAAAATAACGCTAGGTTCGGGGTACTACGAGCAGTACTTC.

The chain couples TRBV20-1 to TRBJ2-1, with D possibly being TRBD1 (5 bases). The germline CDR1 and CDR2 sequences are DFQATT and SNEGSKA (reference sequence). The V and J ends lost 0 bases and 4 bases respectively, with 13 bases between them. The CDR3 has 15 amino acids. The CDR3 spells CSARDGATGYNEQFF. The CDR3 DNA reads TGCAGTGCTAGAGATGGGGCCACGGGTTACAATGAGCAGTTCTTC.

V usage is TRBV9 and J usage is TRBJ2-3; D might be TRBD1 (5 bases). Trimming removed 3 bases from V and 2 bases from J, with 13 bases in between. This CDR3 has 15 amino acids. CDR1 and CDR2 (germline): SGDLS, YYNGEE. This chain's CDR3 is CASSARQGSTDTQYF. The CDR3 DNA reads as TGTGCCAGCAGCGCGAGGCAGGGATCCACAGATACGCAGTATTTT.

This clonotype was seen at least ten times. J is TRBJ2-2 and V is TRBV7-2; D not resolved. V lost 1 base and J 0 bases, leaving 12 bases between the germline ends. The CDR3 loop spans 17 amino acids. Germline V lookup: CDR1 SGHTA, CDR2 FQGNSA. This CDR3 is CASSLEVPQTNTGELFF. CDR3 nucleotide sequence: TGTGCCAGCAGCTTAGAGGTGCCTCAGACGAACACCGGGGAGCTGTTTTTT.

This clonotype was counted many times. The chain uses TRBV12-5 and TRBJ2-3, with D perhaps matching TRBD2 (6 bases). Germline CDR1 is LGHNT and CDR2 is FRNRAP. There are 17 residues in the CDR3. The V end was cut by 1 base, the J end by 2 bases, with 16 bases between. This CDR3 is CASGLGALASLTDTQYF. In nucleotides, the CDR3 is TGTGCTAGTGGTTTGGGGGCCCTAGCGTCTCTCACAGATACGCAGTATTTT.

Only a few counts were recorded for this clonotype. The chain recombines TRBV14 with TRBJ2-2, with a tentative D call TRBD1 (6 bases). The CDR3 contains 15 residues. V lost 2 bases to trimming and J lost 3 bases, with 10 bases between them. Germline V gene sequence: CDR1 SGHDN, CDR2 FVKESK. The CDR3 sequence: CASSQRTVHTGELFF. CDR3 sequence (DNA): TGTGCCAGCAGCCAAAGGACAGTCCACACCGGGGAGCTGTTTTTT.

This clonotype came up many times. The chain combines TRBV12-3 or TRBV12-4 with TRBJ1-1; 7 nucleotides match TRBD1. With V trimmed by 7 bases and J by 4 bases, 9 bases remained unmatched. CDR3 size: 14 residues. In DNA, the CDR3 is TGTGCCAGCAATCCCGGGACAGAGACCACTGAAGCTTTCTTT. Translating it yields CASNPGTETTEAFF.

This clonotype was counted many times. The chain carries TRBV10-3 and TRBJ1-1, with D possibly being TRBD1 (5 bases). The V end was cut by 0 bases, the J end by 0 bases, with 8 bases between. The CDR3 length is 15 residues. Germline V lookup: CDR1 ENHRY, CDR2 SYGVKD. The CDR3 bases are TGTGCCATCAGTGAGTCGGGGGGGATGAACACTGAAGCTTTCTTT. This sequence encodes CAISESGGMNTEAFF.

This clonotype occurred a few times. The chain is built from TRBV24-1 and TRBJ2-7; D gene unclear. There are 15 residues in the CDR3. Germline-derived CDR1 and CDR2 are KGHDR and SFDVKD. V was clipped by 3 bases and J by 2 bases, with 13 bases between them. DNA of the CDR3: TGTGCCACCAGTGATCCTGACGATCCAGCCTACGAGCAGTACTTC. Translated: CATSDPDDPAYEQYF.

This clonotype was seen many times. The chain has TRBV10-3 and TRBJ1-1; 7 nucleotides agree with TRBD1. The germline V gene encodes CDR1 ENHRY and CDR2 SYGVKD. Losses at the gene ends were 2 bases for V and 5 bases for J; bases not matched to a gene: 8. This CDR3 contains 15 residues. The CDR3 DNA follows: TGTGCCATCAGTGAGGCGAGGGGGCCGCGAACTGAAGCTTTCTTT. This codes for CAISEARGPRTEAFF.

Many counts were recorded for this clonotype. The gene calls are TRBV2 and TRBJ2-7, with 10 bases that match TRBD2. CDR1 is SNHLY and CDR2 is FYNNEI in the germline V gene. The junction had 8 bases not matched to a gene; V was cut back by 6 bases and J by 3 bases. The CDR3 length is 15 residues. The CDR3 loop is CASRSGTSVYYEQYF. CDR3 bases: TGTGCCAGCAGGTCTGGGACTAGCGTGTACTACGAGCAGTACTTC.

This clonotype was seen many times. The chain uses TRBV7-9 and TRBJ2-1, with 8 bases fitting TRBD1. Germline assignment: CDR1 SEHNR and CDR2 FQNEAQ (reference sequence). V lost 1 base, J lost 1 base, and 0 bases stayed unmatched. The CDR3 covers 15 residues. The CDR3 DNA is TGTGCCAGCAGCTTAGGGACAGGGTCCTACAATGAGCAGTTCTTC. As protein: CASSLGTGSYNEQFF.